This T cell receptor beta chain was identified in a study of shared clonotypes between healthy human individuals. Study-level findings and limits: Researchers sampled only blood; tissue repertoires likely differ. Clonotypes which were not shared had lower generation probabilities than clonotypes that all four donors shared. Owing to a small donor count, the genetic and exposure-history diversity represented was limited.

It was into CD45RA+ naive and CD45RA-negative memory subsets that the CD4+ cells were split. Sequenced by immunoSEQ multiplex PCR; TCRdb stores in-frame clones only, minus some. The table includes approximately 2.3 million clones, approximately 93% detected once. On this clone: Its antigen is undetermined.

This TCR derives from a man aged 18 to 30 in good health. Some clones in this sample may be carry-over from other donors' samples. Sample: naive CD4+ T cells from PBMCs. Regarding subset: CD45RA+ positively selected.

Written as DNA, the CDR3 is TGCGCCAGCAGCGGCTCAACAGTCTCTGGGGCCAACGTCCTGACTTTC. Translated: CASSGSTVSGANVLTF. This chain connects TRBV5-1 to TRBJ2-6; no definite D call. Per germline, CDR1 SGHRS and CDR2 YFSETQ. V was shortened by 4 bases and J by 0 bases, with 11 bases between the two germline ends. CDR3 length equals 16 residues.